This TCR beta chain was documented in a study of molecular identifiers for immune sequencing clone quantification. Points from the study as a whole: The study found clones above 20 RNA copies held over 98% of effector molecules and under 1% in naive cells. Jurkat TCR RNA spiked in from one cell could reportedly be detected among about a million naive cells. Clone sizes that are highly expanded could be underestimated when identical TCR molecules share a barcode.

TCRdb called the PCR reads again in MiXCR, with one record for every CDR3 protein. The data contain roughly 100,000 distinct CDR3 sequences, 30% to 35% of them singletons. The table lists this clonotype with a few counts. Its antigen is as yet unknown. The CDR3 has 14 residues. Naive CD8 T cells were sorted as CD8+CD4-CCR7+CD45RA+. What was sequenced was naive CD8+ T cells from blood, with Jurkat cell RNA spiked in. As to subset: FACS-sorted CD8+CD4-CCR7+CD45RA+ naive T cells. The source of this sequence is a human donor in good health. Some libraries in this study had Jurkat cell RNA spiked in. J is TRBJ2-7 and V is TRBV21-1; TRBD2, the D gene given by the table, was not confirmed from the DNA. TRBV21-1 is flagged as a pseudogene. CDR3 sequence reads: CASSANMGVYEQYF. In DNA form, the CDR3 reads TGTGCCAGCAGCGCCAATATGGGAGTTTACGAGCAGTACTTC.